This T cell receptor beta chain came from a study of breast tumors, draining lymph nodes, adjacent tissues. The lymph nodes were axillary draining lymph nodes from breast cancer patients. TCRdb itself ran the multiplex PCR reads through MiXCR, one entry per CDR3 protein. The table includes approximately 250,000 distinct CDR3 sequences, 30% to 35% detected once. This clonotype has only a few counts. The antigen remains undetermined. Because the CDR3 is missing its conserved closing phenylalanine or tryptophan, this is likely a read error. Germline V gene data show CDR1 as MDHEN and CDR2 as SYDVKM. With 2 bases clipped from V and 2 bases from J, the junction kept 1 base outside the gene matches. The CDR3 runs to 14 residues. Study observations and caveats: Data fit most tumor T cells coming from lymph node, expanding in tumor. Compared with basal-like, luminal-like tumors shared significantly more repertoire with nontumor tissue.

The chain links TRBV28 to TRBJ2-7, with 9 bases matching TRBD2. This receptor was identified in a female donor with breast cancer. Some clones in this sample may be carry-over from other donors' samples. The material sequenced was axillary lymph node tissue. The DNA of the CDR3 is TGTGCCAGCAGTTTAGGCGGGAGGGCCTACGAGCAGTACTCC. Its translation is CASSLGGRAYEQYS.